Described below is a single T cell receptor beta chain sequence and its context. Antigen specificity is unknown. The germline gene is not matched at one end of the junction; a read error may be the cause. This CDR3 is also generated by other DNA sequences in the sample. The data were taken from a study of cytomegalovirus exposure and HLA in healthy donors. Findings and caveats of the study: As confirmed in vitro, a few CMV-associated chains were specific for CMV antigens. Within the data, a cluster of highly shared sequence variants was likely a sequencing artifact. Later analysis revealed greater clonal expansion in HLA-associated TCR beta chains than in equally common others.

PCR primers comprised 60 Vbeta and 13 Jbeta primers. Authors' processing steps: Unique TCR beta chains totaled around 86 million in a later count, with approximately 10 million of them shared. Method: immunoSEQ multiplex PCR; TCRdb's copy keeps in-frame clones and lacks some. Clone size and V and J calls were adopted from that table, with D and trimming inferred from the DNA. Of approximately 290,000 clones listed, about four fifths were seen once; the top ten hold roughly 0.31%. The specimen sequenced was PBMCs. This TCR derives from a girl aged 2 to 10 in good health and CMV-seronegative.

The CDR3 is CASSLAGGTDTQYF. The DNA for the CDR3 is TGTGCCAGCAGCCTAGCGGGAGGAACAGATACGCAGTATTTT. This chain uses TRBV7-2 with TRBJ2-3; 11 bases map to TRBD2. The CDR3 contains 14 residues. Germline CDR1 and CDR2: SGHTA and FQGNSA.